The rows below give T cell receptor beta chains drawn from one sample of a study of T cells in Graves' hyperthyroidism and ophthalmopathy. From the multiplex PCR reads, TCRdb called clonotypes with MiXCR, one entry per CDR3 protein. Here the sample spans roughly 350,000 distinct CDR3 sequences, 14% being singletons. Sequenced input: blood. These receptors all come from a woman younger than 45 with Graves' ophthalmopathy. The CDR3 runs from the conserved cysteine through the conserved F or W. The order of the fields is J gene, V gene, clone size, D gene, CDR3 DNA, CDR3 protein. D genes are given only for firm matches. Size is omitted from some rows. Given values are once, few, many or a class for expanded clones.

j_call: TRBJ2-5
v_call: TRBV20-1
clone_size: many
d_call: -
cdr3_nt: TGCAGTGCTAGAGATCCAGAGACCCAGTACTTC
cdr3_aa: CSARDPETQYF

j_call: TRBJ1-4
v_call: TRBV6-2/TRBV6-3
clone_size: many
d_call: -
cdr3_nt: TGTGCCAGCAGTTACGGCGGGACGGATAATGAAAAACTGTTTTTT
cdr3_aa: CASSYGGTDNEKLFF

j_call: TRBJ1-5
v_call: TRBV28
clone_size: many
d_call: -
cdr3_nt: TGTGCCAGCACCCCGGCGGTCGGGGAAAAAAGGCATTTT
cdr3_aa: CASTPAVGEKRHF

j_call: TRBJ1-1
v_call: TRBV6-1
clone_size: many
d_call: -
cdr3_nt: TGTGCCAGCAGTGAACTGGGGGCTGATACTGAAGCTTTCTTT
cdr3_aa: CASSELGADTEAFF

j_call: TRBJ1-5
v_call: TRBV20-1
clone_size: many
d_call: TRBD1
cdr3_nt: TGCAGTGCTAGAGACCCGGACAGGGGGCGTAGTCAGCCCCAGCATTTT
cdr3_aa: CSARDPDRGRSQPQHF

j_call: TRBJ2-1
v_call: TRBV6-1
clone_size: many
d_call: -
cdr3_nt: TGTGCCAGCACTCAGAACAATGAGCAGTTCTTC
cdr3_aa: CASTQNNEQFF

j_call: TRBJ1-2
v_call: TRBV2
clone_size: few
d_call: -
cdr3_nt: TGTGCCAGCACCAGATCGGCGGGCATATATGGCTACACCTTC
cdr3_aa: CASTRSAGIYGYTF

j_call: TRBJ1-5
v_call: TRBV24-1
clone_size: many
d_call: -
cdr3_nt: TGTGCCACCCATCCGGGGGGACATATTAATCAGCCCCAGCATTTT
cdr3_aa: CATHPGGHINQPQHF

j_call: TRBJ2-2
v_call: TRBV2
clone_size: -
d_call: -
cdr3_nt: TGTGCCAGCAGCTTTACAGGGAGTGAAACCGGGGAGCTGTTTTTT
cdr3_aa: CASSFTGSETGELFF

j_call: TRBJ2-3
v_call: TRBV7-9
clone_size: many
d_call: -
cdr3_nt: TGTGCCAGCAGCTTAATTATAGGAAATACGCAGTATTTT
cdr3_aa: CASSLIIGNTQYF

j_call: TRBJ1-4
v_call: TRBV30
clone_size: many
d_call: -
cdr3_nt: TGTGCCTGGAGCCTCCCAGGCGGGGAAAAACTGTTTTTT
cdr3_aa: CAWSLPGGEKLFF

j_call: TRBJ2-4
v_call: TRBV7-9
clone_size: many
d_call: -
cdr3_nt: TGTGCCAGCAGCTTAGGCTCCTTTCGGGGTGTAGCCAAAAACATTCAGTACTTC
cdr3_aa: CASSLGSFRGVAKNIQYF

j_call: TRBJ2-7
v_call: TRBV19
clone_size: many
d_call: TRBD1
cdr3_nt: TGTGCCAGTAGTATCCGGACAGGCGGACCCTACGAGCAGTACTTC
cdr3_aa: CASSIRTGGPYEQYF

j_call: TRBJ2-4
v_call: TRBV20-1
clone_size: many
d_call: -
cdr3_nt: TGCAGTGCTAGCACCCGGACCGCCGCGACCGGCATTCAGTACTTC
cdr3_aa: CSASTRTAATGIQYF

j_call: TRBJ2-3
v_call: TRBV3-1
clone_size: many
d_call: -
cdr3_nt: TGTGCCAGCAGACACCGACTGACAGATACGCAGTATTTT
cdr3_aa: CASRHRLTDTQYF

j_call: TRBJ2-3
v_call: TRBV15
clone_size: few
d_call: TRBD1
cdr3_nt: TGTGCCACCAGCTGGACAGGGATAGATACGCAGTATTTT
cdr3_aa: CATSWTGIDTQYF

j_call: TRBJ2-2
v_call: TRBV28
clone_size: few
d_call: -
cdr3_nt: TGTGCCAGCAGTTTATCCCCCCTAGCAATATCCGGGGAGCTGTTTTTT
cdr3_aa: CASSLSPLAISGELFF

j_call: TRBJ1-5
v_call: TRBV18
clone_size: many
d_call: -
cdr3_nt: TGTGCCAGCTCACCGGACAGCGGGACTCAGCCCCAGCATTTT
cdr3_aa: CASSPDSGTQPQHF

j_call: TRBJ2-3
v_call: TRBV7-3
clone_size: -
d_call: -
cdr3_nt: TGTGCCAGCGGAGTGGCCCCCGGGAGAACGCAGTATTTT
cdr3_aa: CASGVAPGRTQYF

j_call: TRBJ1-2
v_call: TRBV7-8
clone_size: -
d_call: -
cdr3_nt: TGTGCCAGCAGCTTCGGCCAGGGTGATTCTAGAAGAGGCTACACCTTC
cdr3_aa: CASSFGQGDSRRGYTF

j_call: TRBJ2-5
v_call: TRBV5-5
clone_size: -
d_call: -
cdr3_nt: TGTGCCAGCAGCTTATCAATAGAAGAGACCCAGTACTTC
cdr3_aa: CASSLSIEETQYF

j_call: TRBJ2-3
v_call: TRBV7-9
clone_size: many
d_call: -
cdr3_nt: TGTGCCAGCAGCGATGATCGGTTTGGTCCGCGGTCAGATACGCAGTATTTT
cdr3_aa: CASSDDRFGPRSDTQYF

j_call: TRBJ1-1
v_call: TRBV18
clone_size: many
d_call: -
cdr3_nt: TGTGCCAGCTCACCACTGAAGGGATGGGACACTGAAGCTTTCTTT
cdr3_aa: CASSPLKGWDTEAFF

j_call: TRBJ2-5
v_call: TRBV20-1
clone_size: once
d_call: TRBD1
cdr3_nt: TGCAGTGCTAGACGGACAGGGGCCGACCAAGAGACCCAGTACTTC
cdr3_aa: CSARRTGADQETQYF

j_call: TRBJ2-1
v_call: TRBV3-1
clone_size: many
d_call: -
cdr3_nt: TGTGCCAGCAGCCAAGGGCGGGGATGGAATGAGCAGTTCTTC
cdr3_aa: CASSQGRGWNEQFF

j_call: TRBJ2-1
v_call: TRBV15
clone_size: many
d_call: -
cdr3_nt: TGTGCCACCAGCAGAGATAGGGGATCCCCTGAGCAGTTCTTC
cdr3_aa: CATSRDRGSPEQFF

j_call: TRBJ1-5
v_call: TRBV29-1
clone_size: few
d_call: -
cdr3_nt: TGCAGCGTTACTACAGGAAATCAGCCCCAGCATTTT
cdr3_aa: CSVTTGNQPQHF

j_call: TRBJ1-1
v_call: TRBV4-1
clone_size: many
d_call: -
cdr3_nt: TGCGCCAGCAGCCAAGTAGTCCAGGGGAGGTATGCTTTCTTT
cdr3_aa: CASSQVVQGRYAFF

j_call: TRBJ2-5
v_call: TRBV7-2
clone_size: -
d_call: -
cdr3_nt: TGTGCCAGCAGGGGGCAGGTGGTGGAGACCCAGTACTTC
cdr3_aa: CASRGQVVETQYF

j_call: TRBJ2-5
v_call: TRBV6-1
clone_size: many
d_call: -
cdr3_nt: TGTGCCAGCATCGATCTCCGGGACCAAGAATACTTC
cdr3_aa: CASIDLRDQEYF

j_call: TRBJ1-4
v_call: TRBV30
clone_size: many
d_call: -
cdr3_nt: TGTGCCTGGAGTGGGGCGTTGAGGTTCGAAAAACTGTTTTTT
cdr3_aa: CAWSGALRFEKLFF

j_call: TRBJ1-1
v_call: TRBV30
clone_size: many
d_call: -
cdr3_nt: TGTGCCTGGAGTGGGTGGGGGATGAACACTGAAGCTTTCTTT
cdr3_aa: CAWSGWGMNTEAFF

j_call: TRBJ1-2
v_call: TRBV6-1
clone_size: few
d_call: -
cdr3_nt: TGTGCCAGCAGTGTATCGGCGACGAACTATGGCTACACCTTC
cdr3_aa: CASSVSATNYGYTF

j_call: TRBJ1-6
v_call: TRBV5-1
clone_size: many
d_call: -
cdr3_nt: TGCGCCAGCAGCTTGGCCGGGCACGATAATTCACCCCTCCACTTT
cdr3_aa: CASSLAGHDNSPLHF

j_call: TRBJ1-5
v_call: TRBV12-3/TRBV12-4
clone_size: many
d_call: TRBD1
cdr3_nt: TGTGCCAGCAGCAGTCCACAGGGGGCAGGCAATCAGCCCCAGCATTTT
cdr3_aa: CASSSPQGAGNQPQHF

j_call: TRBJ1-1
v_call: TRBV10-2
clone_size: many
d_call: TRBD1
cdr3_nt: TGCGCCAGCGAATCGGGACAGATGAACACTGAAGCTTTCTTT
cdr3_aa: CASESGQMNTEAFF

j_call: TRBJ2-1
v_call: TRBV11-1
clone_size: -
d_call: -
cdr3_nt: TGCGCCAGCAGCCCTCGAAGCACCCTTGACGATGAGCAGTTCTTC
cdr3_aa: CASSPRSTLDDEQFF

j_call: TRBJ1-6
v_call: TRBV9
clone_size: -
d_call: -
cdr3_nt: TGTGCCAGCAGCCCAGAGGGCCAGGCGTCGAATAATTCACCCCTCCACTTT
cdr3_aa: CASSPEGQASNNSPLHF

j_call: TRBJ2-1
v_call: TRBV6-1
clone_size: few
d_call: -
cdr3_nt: TGTGCCAGCAGGGGCAAACAGAGCTCCTACAATGAGCAGTTCTTC
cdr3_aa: CASRGKQSSYNEQFF

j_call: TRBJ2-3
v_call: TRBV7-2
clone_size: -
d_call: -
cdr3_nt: TGTGCCAGCTCTAAAGGGGCAGTTAGCACAGATACGCAGTATTTT
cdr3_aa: CASSKGAVSTDTQYF

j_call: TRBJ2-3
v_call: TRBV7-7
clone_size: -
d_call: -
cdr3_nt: TGTGCTAGCAGCTTAGAGGCAGGCAACACAGATACGCAGTATTTT
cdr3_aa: CASSLEAGNTDTQYF

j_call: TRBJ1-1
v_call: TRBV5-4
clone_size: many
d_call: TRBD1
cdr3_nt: TGTGCCAGCAGCCCAGGGGGAAGTAATGAAGCTTTCTTT
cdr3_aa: CASSPGGSNEAFF

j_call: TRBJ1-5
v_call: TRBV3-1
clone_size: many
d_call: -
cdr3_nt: TGTGCCAGCAGCCAAGATGAAGTGCAGCCCCAGCATTTT
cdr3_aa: CASSQDEVQPQHF

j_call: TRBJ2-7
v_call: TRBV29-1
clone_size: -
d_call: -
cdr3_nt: TGCAGCGTTGAAGATGGACCCCCCTACGAGCAGTACTTC
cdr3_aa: CSVEDGPPYEQYF

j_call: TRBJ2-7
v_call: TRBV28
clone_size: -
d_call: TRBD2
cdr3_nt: TGTGCCAGCCGGAAGGGGACTAGCGGGGGGTACGAGCAGTACTTC
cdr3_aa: CASRKGTSGGYEQYF

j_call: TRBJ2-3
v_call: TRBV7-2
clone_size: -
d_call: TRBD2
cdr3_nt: TGTGCCAGCAGCTCTTTACTAGCGGGGGGGGACACAGATACGCAGTATTTT
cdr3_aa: CASSSLLAGGDTDTQYF

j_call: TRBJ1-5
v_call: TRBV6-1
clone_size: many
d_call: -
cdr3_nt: TGTGCCAGCAGAGGGACCTTTGGCAGCAATCAGCCCCAGCATTTT
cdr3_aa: CASRGTFGSNQPQHF

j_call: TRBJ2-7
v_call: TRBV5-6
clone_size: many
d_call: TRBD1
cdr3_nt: TGTGCCAGCAGCTTTCAGGACAGGGCCTACGAGCAGTACTTC
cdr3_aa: CASSFQDRAYEQYF

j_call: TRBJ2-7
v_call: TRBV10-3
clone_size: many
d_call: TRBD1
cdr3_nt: TGTGCCACGACAGGGCCGGAGTACGAGCAGTACTTC
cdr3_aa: CATTGPEYEQYF

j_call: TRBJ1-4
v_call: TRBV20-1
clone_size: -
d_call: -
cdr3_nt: TGCAGTGCTAGAGATGCTCGGGGGGTGTTGGAAAAACTGTTTTTT
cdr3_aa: CSARDARGVLEKLFF

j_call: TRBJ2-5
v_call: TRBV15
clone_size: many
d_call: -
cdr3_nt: TGTGCCACCAGCAGAGAACGGACGGGATTCCAAGAGACCCAGTACTTC
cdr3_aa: CATSRERTGFQETQYF

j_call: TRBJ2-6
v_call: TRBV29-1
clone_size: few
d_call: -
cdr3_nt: TGCAGCGTTGTTCTTCAGAGAGGGGCAGGGGGGGAATCTGGGGCCAACGTCCTGACTTTC
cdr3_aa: CSVVLQRGAGGESGANVLTF

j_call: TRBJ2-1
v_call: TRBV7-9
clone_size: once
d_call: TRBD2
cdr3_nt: TGTGCCAGCAGCTTAGTGGGGGGGTGGGGCTATAATGAGCAGTTCTTC
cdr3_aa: CASSLVGGWGYNEQFF

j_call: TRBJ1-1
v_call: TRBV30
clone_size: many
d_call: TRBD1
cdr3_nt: TGTGCCTGGAGCGGCGGGACAGGGATAGGGTCTGAAGCTTTCTTT
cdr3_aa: CAWSGGTGIGSEAFF

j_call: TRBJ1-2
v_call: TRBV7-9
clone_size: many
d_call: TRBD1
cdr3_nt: TGTGCCAGCAGCCCCACCACAGGGGGCCCCTATGGCTACACCTTC
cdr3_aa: CASSPTTGGPYGYTF

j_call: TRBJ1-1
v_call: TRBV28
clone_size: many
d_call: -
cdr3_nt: TGTGCCAGCATTTCGCTGGGCACTGAAGCTTTCTTT
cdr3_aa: CASISLGTEAFF

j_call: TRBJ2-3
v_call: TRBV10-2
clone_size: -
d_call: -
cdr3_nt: TGCGCCAGCAGTGAGATCGGGGGACCGGGACAGACGCAGTATTTT
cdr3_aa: CASSEIGGPGQTQYF